The rows below give T cell receptor beta chains drawn from one sample of a study of patients and donors after allogeneic stem cell transplantation. Using its own MiXCR run on the RT-PCR reads, TCRdb lists one record per CDR3 protein. Of over 400,000 distinct CDR3 sequences listed, approximately 16% are singletons. Input material: blood, either unsorted or a sorted T cell fraction (not recorded which). The source of these receptors is a human donor who was either an allogeneic HSCT recipient or a stem cell or donor lymphocyte infusion donor (not recorded which). It is not recorded whose cells these are; they may come from a transplant donor. Each CDR3 is given with its conserved first and last residue.

V gene: TRBV3-1; CDR3 protein: CASSRGQGSVGTEAFF
V gene: TRBV28; CDR3 protein: CASSFLPGQGAPNTEAFF
V gene: TRBV6-2/TRBV6-3; CDR3 protein: CASSLPDRNLYNQYF
V gene: TRBV7-9; CDR3 protein: CASSLNGGVDEQYF
V gene: TRBV28; CDR3 protein: CASSSIGAGTGELFF
V gene: TRBV4-1; CDR3 protein: CASSQDVNRGSYNEQFF
V gene: TRBV7-9; CDR3 protein: CASSSSGGKTYEQYF
V gene: TRBV19; CDR3 protein: CASSSGVTYFNNEQFF
V gene: TRBV7-2; CDR3 protein: CASSRNRDSNTGELFF
V gene: TRBV3-1; CDR3 protein: CASSQDPRGGELFF
V gene: TRBV4-2; CDR3 protein: CASSRDVTDTQYF
V gene: TRBV3-1; CDR3 protein: CASSLGAMGTEAFF
V gene: TRBV5-1; CDR3 protein: CASSPGTGGLKPGELFF
V gene: TRBV5-1; CDR3 protein: CASSAQGAGEQFF
V gene: TRBV12-3/TRBV12-4; CDR3 protein: CASSTVQETQYF
V gene: TRBV3-1; CDR3 protein: CASSQDRVQLSGANVLTF
V gene: TRBV5-1; CDR3 protein: CASSLGDRDDQPQHF
V gene: TRBV4-2; CDR3 protein: CASSRINALYNEQFF
V gene: TRBV12-3/TRBV12-4; CDR3 protein: CASRDGLAGGWQFF
V gene: TRBV27; CDR3 protein: CASSLSPLKNTEAFF
V gene: TRBV11-2; CDR3 protein: CASSLVRTYEQYF
V gene: TRBV7-2; CDR3 protein: CASSLALNREVSYNEQFF
V gene: TRBV7-2; CDR3 protein: CASSLGSGTQPQHF
V gene: TRBV7-6; CDR3 protein: CASSLMRGPNTGELFF
V gene: TRBV27; CDR3 protein: CASKDRSYEQYF
V gene: TRBV7-9; CDR3 protein: CASSPPKEWELFF
V gene: TRBV12-3/TRBV12-4; CDR3 protein: CASRTGTGTYEQYF
V gene: TRBV9; CDR3 protein: CASSIGGQGTGELFF
V gene: TRBV20-1; CDR3 protein: CSASTGPSSYEQYF
V gene: TRBV4-3; CDR3 protein: CASATGDGSGANVLTF
V gene: TRBV3-1; CDR3 protein: CASSLRTALTPYEQYF
V gene: TRBV3-1; CDR3 protein: CASSPTSGSYEQYF
V gene: TRBV27; CDR3 protein: CASSFGSQGPQHF
V gene: TRBV29-1; CDR3 protein: CSVVGGQGGYGYTF
V gene: TRBV4-1; CDR3 protein: CASSQGGAEAFF
V gene: TRBV5-8; CDR3 protein: CASSGNRLRTEAFF
V gene: TRBV9; CDR3 protein: CASSVDNEQFF
V gene: TRBV27; CDR3 protein: CASSRRADTEAFF
V gene: TRBV9; CDR3 protein: CASSGKGSLDSPLHF
V gene: TRBV7-2; CDR3 protein: CASSREGTGGTEAFF
V gene: TRBV10-3; CDR3 protein: CAIRGPLAGGPDEQFF
V gene: TRBV9; CDR3 protein: CASSEILAGRTGELFF
V gene: TRBV28; CDR3 protein: CASSFTSGWETQYF
V gene: TRBV20-1; CDR3 protein: CSARDSWTSEAGELFF
V gene: TRBV10-3; CDR3 protein: CAINHSSGANVLTF
V gene: TRBV29-1; CDR3 protein: CSGSGGAEQPQHF
V gene: TRBV6-2/TRBV6-3; CDR3 protein: CASSYTQPGGAGTGELFF
V gene: TRBV29-1; CDR3 protein: CSVGTGGGTEAFF
V gene: TRBV3-1; CDR3 protein: CASSQDEALGGDTQYF
V gene: TRBV11-3; CDR3 protein: CASTPGGQNTEAFF
V gene: TRBV12-3/TRBV12-4; CDR3 protein: CASSLLADGTQYF
V gene: TRBV5-6; CDR3 protein: CASISLVKGVKETQYF
V gene: TRBV30; CDR3 protein: CAWSHVSDRRLHF
V gene: TRBV21-1; CDR3 protein: CASSKTSGNTGELFF